These 21 T cell receptor beta chains came from one sample sequenced in a study of cytomegalovirus exposure and HLA in healthy donors. Amplification used 60 Vbeta primers and 13 Jbeta primers. Profiling relied on immunoSEQ multiplex PCR, and the TCRdb table lists in-frame clones only, not all of them. This sample yields about 170,000 clones, of which approximately 70% are seen a single time; approximately 5.6% belongs to the top ten. The sample taken for sequencing was PBMCs. All receptors derive from a young woman in good health and CMV-seropositive.

This clone was counted once. The chain is built from TRBV5-6 and TRBJ1-5, with TRBD1 as a possible D gene (6 bases). With 2 bases removed from V and 6 bases from J, the gap between germline ends came to 15 bases. The germline gives CDR1 SGHDT, CDR2 YYEEEE. This CDR3 is built from 15 residues. The CDR3 spells CASSFRGGTSQPQHF. In DNA, the CDR3 is TGTGCCAGCAGCTTCCGAGGGGGAACAAGTCAGCCCCAGCATTTT.

The chain is built from TRBV19 and TRBJ1-4; D is unresolved. The ends were cut back, 4 bases at V and 6 bases at J, with 3 bases in the middle. CDR1 LNHDA and CDR2 SQIVND come from the germline V gene (reference sequence). The CDR3 sequence is 11 residues long. The DNA of the CDR3 is TGTGCCAGTAGTACGGATGAAAAACTGTTTTTT. This translates into CASSTDEKLFF. The full variable domain, completed using reference TRBV19 and TRBJ1-4, is DGGITQSPKYLFRKEGQNVTLSCEQNLNHDAMYWYRQDPGQGLRLIYYSQIVNDFQKGDIAEGYSVSREKKESFPLTVTSAQKNPTAFYLCASSTDEKLFFGSGTQLSVL.

The chain links TRBV5-1 to TRBJ2-3; 7 bases align to TRBD2. The CDR3 is made up of 15 amino acids. Looked up from germline, CDR1 is SGHRS and CDR2 is YFSETQ. The V segment lost 3 bases and the J segment 3 bases; nucleotides outside the gene matches: 7. CDR3 in amino acids: CASSSGSGRTDTQYF. CDR3 sequence (DNA): TGCGCCAGCAGCTCAGGTTCCGGGAGGACAGATACGCAGTATTTT.

The V and J genes are TRBV4-3 and TRBJ2-7; the match to TRBD1 covers 9 bases. Unmatched junction bases numbered 11, after V lost 10 bases and J lost 4 bases. Germline CDR1 reads LGHNA; CDR2 reads YSLEER. This CDR3 region has 14 residues. The CDR3 DNA reads as TGCGCCACCGCGCCGGGACAGGGAAGGTACGAGCAGTACTTC. Residues: CATAPGQGRYEQYF.

As to this clone: This sample includes further DNA sequences coding for the same CDR3. This sequence joins TRBV9 and TRBJ2-1, with 10 bases identical to TRBD2. In germline, CDR1 is SGDLS, CDR2 YYNGEE. Trimming removed 7 bases from V and 8 bases from J; junction bases left unmatched: 9. This CDR3 is 14 amino acids long. Here the CDR3 DNA reads TGTGCCAGCGGAGGAAGCGGGGGGGCCTATGAGCAGTTCTTC. Translated: CASGGSGGAYEQFF.

This clone was seen just once. J is TRBJ1-2 and V is TRBV5-5, with 8 bases lining up with TRBD1. J gave up 5 bases and V 2 bases, and 8 bases lay outside the gene matches. Germline V gene lookup returns CDR1 SGHKS and CDR2 YYEKEE (reference sequence). The CDR3 runs to 15 residues. The CDR3 bases are TGTGCCAGCAGCTTTCATACAGGGGGAGCTTATGGCTACACCTTC. It encodes CASSFHTGGAYGYTF.

The chain employs TRBV6-6 and TRBJ1-1; 7 bases are shared with TRBD1. The CDR3 consists of 13 residues. Per the germline V gene, CDR1 is MNHNY and CDR2 is SVGAGI (reference sequence). V was clipped by 10 bases and J by 1 base; unmatched bases: 6. The chain's CDR3 is CATGQASNTEAFF. DNA of the CDR3: TGTGCCACCGGACAGGCTTCGAACACTGAAGCTTTCTTT.

The gene calls are TRBV5-1 and TRBJ1-2; 10 bases match TRBD1. The CDR3 contains 16 residues. Germline loops: CDR1 SGHRS, CDR2 YFSETQ. V gave up 4 bases and J gave up 2 bases; unmatched junction bases: 8. CDR3 DNA sequence: TGCGCCAGCAGCCCCGAGACAGGGGGCTGGAACTATGGCTACACCTTC. It encodes CASSPETGGWNYGYTF.

The chain joins TRBV5-6 to TRBJ2-5, with TRBD1 matching over 9 bases. V lost 4 bases, J lost 5 bases, and 12 bases stayed unmatched. Germline V gene lookup returns CDR1 SGHDT and CDR2 YYEEEE. There are 16 residues in the CDR3. This CDR3 reads CASSHGQGPRVETQYF. DNA for the CDR3: TGTGCCAGCAGCCACGGACAGGGGCCGCGTGTGGAGACCCAGTACTTC.

The chain links TRBV5-4 to TRBJ1-2, with 9 bases fitting TRBD1. Germline CDR1 and CDR2: SGHNT and YYREEE (reference sequence). V shed 4 bases, J shed 6 bases, and the junction held 4 bases outside the gene matches. There are 13 residues in the CDR3. CDR3 bases: TGTGCCAGCAGCGCGGGACAGGGTGATGGCTACACCTTC. Its translation: CASSAGQGDGYTF.

The chain joins TRBV5-1 to TRBJ2-7, with 12 bases lining up with TRBD2. V was clipped by 5 bases and J by 4 bases; unmatched bases: 4. The CDR3 contains 14 residues. Germline V gives CDR1 SGHRS, CDR2 YFSETQ. The CDR3 sequence: CASSSSGGVYEQYF. The CDR3 nucleotides are TGCGCCAGCAGTTCTAGCGGGGGGGTGTACGAGCAGTACTTC.

V gene TRBV7-2 combines with J gene TRBJ2-3, with D maybe TRBD1 (5 bases). The CDR3 contains 14 residues. Between the trimmed V and J ends, which lost 3 bases and 3 bases, there was a span of 10 bases. Germline assignment: CDR1 SGHTA and CDR2 FQGNSA. CDR3 residues: CASSFRAETDTQYF. The CDR3 bases are TGTGCCAGCAGCTTCAGGGCGGAGACAGATACGCAGTATTTT.

The genes are TRBV5-8 and TRBJ2-1; D call uncertain. V lost 6 bases, J lost 9 bases, and 13 bases lay in between. CDR1 and CDR2 from the germline V gene are SGHTS and YDEGEE. The CDR3 is made up of 12 amino acids. The CDR3 spells CASTLGRCEQFF. CDR3 nucleotides: TGTGCCAGCACCCTTGGTCGGTGTGAGCAGTTCTTC.

V usage is TRBV5-6 and J usage is TRBJ2-7, with 8 bases identical to TRBD2. This CDR3 region has 14 residues. Germline CDR1 is SGHDT and CDR2 is YYEEEE. Germline trimming cut 6 bases from V and 0 bases from J; bases unmatched to any gene: 5. CDR3 in amino acids: CASTIAGSSYEQYF. The CDR3 DNA follows: TGTGCCAGCACCATAGCGGGGAGCTCCTACGAGCAGTACTTC.

This clone was seen a handful of times. The chain recombines TRBV25-1 with TRBJ2-2; D remains ambiguous. The CDR3 runs to 12 residues. Germline V gene data show CDR1 as MGHDK and CDR2 as SYGVNS. Trimming pared 3 bases from V and 5 bases from J, leaving 4 bases between. The CDR3 reads CASSEQTGELFF. Here the CDR3 DNA reads TGTGCCAGCAGTGAGCAGACCGGGGAGCTGTTTTTT.

This CDR3 reads CASSVVAGGLAPYEQYF. As DNA, the CDR3 is TGTGCCAGCAGCGTGGTAGCGGGGGGCCTGGCCCCCTACGAGCAGTACTTC. The chain uses TRBV21-1 and TRBJ2-7; the D segment call TRBD2 is taken from the table without a DNA check. TRBV21-1 is a documented pseudogene. This CDR3 comprises 17 residues.

The rearrangement uses TRBV7-6 and TRBJ2-1; TRBD1 is a possible D gene (6 bases). With 5 bases removed from V and 3 bases from J, the gap between germline ends came to 14 bases. The CDR3 has 15 residues. Looked up from germline, CDR1 is SGHVS and CDR2 is FNYEAQ. CDR3 residues: CASSQGTNIYNEQFF. In nucleotides, the CDR3 is TGTGCCAGCAGCCAGGGGACAAACATCTACAATGAGCAGTTCTTC.

This chain joins TRBV28 and TRBJ1-2; 8 positions agree with TRBD1. CDR1 is MDHEN, CDR2 SYDVKM, per germline. Trimming at V came to 10 bases and at J to 8 bases, leaving 9 bases not matched to a gene. The CDR3 extends over 12 amino acids. CDR3 sequence reads: CATKNRGEGYTF. The CDR3 DNA reads as TGTGCCACCAAAAACAGGGGGGAGGGCTACACCTTC.

V gene TRBV7-2 combines with J gene TRBJ1-2; a weak D match, TRBD1 (5 bases). CDR3 size: 14 residues. Trimming stripped 5 bases from V and 6 bases from J, with 16 bases between. CDR1 and CDR2 from the germline V gene are SGHTA and FQGNSA. The DNA of the CDR3 is TGTGCCAGCAGCCAAGCGACAGTTGGGCATGGCTACACCTTC. Its translation: CASSQATVGHGYTF. The full variable domain, completed using reference TRBV7-2 and TRBJ1-2, is GAGVSQSPSNKVTEKGKDVELRCDPISGHTALYWYRQSLGQGLEFLIYFQGNSAPDKSGLPSDRFSAERTGGSVSTLTIQRTQQEDSAVYLCASSQATVGHGYTFGSGTRLTVV.

This clone has just one count. The chain uses TRBV6-6 and TRBJ2-3; TRBD2 agrees at 12 bases. Germline V lookup: CDR1 MNHNY, CDR2 SVGAGI (reference sequence). The CDR3 is 16 amino acids. The ends lost 6 bases at V and 1 base at J; junction bases unmatched: 5. CDR3 sequence reads: CASRLRTSGGTDTQYF. The CDR3 nucleotides are TGTGCCAGCAGACTCCGGACTAGCGGGGGCACAGATACGCAGTATTTT.

This clone was found once. The V gene is TRBV7-8, the J gene TRBJ2-5; D is perhaps TRBD1 (7 bases). V was shortened by 2 bases and J by 2 bases, with 15 bases between the two germline ends. The CDR3 has 16 amino acids. Germline CDR1 and CDR2: SGHVS and FQNEAQ. CDR3 nucleotides: TGTGCCAGCAGCTTAAAGGGGGCGGGGAATCAAGAGACCCAGTACTTC. It translates to CASSLKGAGNQETQYF.